This T cell receptor beta chain was sequenced during a study of T cell repertoires in cytomegalovirus infection. Study information: It can be stated that public TCR beta signatures indicated CMV infection as well as a matching HLA type. Whole-study results and caveats: What dominated the ex vivo response were HLA-C-restricted CMV-specific TCR beta clonotypes. Summed public TCR beta family frequency identified CMV carriers bearing the relevant HLA.

V lost 5 bases to trimming and J lost 1 base, with 11 bases between them. Germline V gene data show CDR1 as SGHVS and CDR2 as FQNEAQ. This CDR3 region has 14 residues. There are many counts of this clonotype. Its antigen is not identified. TCRdb independently ran MiXCR on the reads; one entry per CDR3 protein. The data hold about 360,000 distinct CDR3 sequences, with around 18% observed a single time. This TCR was recovered from a human donor in good health (CMV status not recorded). Some clones in this sample may be carry-over from other donors' samples. The sample comprised PBMCs. The rearrangement joins TRBV7-8 to TRBJ1-1; the D gene is possibly TRBD1 (6 bases). The CDR3 loop reads CASSPYRANTEAFF. CDR3 nucleotide sequence: TGTGCCAGCAGCCCCTACAGGGCGAACACTGAAGCTTTCTTT.